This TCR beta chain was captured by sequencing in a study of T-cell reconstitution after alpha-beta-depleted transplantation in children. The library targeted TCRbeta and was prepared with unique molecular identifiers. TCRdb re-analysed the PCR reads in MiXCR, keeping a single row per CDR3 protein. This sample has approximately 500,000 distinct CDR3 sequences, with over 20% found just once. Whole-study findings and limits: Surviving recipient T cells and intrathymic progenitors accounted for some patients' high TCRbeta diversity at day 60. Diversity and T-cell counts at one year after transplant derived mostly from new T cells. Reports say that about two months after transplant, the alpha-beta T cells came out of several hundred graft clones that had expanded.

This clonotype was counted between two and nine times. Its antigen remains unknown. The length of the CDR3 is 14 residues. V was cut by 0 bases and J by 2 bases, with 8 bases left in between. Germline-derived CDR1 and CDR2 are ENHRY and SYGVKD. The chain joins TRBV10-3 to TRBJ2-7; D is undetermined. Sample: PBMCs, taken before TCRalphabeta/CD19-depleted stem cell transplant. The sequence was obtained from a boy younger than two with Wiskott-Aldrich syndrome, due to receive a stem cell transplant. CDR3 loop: CAISESVIAYEQYF. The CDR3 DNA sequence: TGTGCCATCAGTGAGTCTGTCATAGCCTACGAGCAGTACTTC.